This T cell receptor beta chain was found in a study of blood T cell repertoires in COVID-19. Only in-frame clones appear in the TCRdb table, and some are missing; sequencing was by immunoSEQ multiplex PCR. This table holds 450,000 to 500,000 clones, about nine tenths found once. CDR1 is SGHRS and CDR2 is YFSETQ in the germline V gene. V lost 4 bases and J lost 5; bases outside the gene matches: 6. This CDR3 has 15 residues. The study assigned cohorts using participant-reported clinical history. Each recovered donor of Cohort 3 presented with two negative PCRs, clearance, or symptom resolution. The receptor was derived from a young woman who had recovered from COVID-19. Material for sequencing was PBMCs or T cells enriched from blood (not recorded which). The rearrangement joins TRBV5-1 to TRBJ2-5; the match to TRBD2 covers 12 bases. As DNA, the CDR3 is TGCGCCAGCAGCCCGACTAGCGGGGGAATTGAGACCCAGTACTTC. Translation: CASSPTSGGIETQYF.